This T cell receptor beta chain derives from a study of blood T cell repertoires in COVID-19. Clones were sequenced by immunoSEQ multiplex PCR, and TCRdb holds only the in-frame ones, with some missing. The table includes roughly 200,000 clones, around 80% detected once. The CDR3 contains 15 residues. Germline CDR1 is KGHSH and CDR2 is LQKENI. Trimming stripped 6 bases from V and 5 bases from J, with 17 bases between. The rearrangement uses TRBV18 and TRBJ1-5; D gene ambiguous. The clonotype was recovered from a woman aged 80 or over with active or convalescent COVID-19. The source material was peripheral blood. The CDR3 loop is CASSQTTGGDQPQHF. CDR3 nucleotide sequence: TGTGCCAGCTCCCAAACAACGGGTGGTGATCAGCCCCAGCATTTT. Based on the CDR3 plus reference TRBV18 and TRBJ1-5, the full variable domain is NAGVMQNPRHLVRRRGQEARLRCSPMKGHSHVYWYRQLPEEGLKFMVYLQKENIIDESGMPKERFSAEFPKEGPSILRIQQVVRGDSAAYFCASSQTTGGDQPQHFGDGTRLSIL.